The T cell receptor beta chain described here comes from a study of blood T cell repertoires in COVID-19. Whole-study context: Acute-phase and convalescent COVID-19 samples originated in the United States, Italy and Spain.

Source study methods: Reference gene primer amplification gave nucleated cell count estimates. Generated by immunoSEQ multiplex PCR, the TCRdb table keeps only in-frame clones and is missing some. The V and J calls and clone size are taken from that table; D and trimming were inferred from the DNA. Among 150,000 to 200,000 clones, 70% to 85% were seen once, and the ten largest hold about 18%. The CDR3 totals 13 residues. V was trimmed by 6 bases and J by 6 bases, leaving 14 bases between them. Source material: PBMCs or T cells enriched from blood (not recorded which). The genes are TRBV12-3 or TRBV12-4 and TRBJ1-1; weak D call: TRBD1 (6 bases). The TCR originated in a woman in her forties or fifties who had recovered from COVID-19. This CDR3 reads CASRGGGRAEAFF. The CDR3, as DNA: TGTGCCAGCAGAGGCGGGGGCCGGGCTGAAGCTTTCTTT.